This TCR beta chain was sequenced for a study of CD8 T cells in ankylosing spondylitis. Study-level points and caveats: Relatively rare in peripheral blood, disease-linked clones were also CD8+. Both synovial fluid and blood in reactive arthritis had previously been reported to carry some motif variants.

V gave up 5 bases and J gave up 4 bases, with 7 bases separating them. The germline CDR1 and CDR2 sequences are DFQATT and SNEGSKA (reference sequence). The CDR3 extends over 11 amino acids. Libraries of TCR beta came from quantitative 5'-RACE with molecular barcodes. TCRdb re-called the 5' RACE reads with MiXCR, one entry per CDR3 protein. The sample has approximately 300,000 distinct CDR3 sequences, 15% to 20% seen once. This clonotype has only a few counts. As yet, its antigen is unknown. Sequencing used blood, either unsorted or a sorted T cell fraction (not recorded which). The chain links TRBV20-1 to TRBJ2-3, with D possibly TRBD2 on 6 matching bases. This clonotype was obtained from a male donor with ankylosing spondylitis or in good health (not recorded which). This chain's CDR3 is CSAWGADTQYF. In nucleotides, the CDR3 is TGCAGTGCTTGGGGGGCAGATACGCAGTATTTT.